This entry concerns a single T cell receptor (beta chain). Its specificity is unknown. The sample comes from a study of T-cell memory formation after mild COVID-19. TCRdb itself ran the 5' RACE reads through MiXCR, one entry per CDR3 protein. The sample yields hundreds of thousands of distinct CDR3 sequences, roughly 19% seen once. Findings and caveats of the study: CD8+ contracting clones occupied EMRA, while CD4+ ones occupied mainly CM and EM. CD4/CD8 balance held among clones contracting day 15 to 85, and later expanders leaned CD4+. Some clones that responded turned up in pre-infection memory, which suggests that cross-reactive memory joined in.

This CDR3 contains 14 residues. In germline, CDR1 is SEHNR, CDR2 FQNEAQ (reference sequence). V lost 4 bases and J 4 bases, leaving 11 bases between the germline ends. V usage is TRBV7-9 and J usage is TRBJ1-5; D is possibly TRBD1 (5 bases). This TCR came from a man younger than 30 who had mild COVID-19 (a few samples of this study predate the infection). Cell type and time point are not known. The sequenced sample was PBMCs or a T cell subset sorted from them (not recorded which). CDR3 sequence: CASSSGTENQPQHF. For the CDR3, the DNA is TGTGCCAGCAGCTCCGGGACCGAGAATCAGCCCCAGCATTTT.